These 25 T cell receptor beta chains were sequenced from one sample in a study of T cells in Graves' hyperthyroidism and ophthalmopathy. Authors of the study amplified TCR beta CDR3 regions from RNA transcripts. In the first-round RT-PCR of the TCR CDR3, the HTBI primer set was used. Via MiXCR, TCRdb re-called the multiplex PCR reads, giving one row per CDR3 protein. The table includes 300,000 to 400,000 distinct CDR3 sequences, approximately 14% detected once. Sequenced sample: blood. All receptors come from a woman in her twenties or thirties with Graves' ophthalmopathy.

This clonotype was detected ten times or more. The chain uses TRBV7-6 and TRBJ2-1; D perhaps matches TRBD2 (5 bases). This CDR3 is built from 15 residues. The V and J ends lost 0 bases and 6 bases respectively, with 12 bases between them. Germline loops: CDR1 SGHVS, CDR2 FNYEAQ. CDR3 coding DNA: TGTGCCAGCAGCTTAGCGAGAGGGCCGGTCAATGAGCAGTTCTTC. Its translation: CASSLARGPVNEQFF.

This clonotype has a count of ten or more. The chain couples TRBV20-1 to TRBJ2-1; no clear D gene. Germline CDR1 DFQATT, CDR2 SNEGSKA (reference sequence). Trimming pared 6 bases from V and 4 bases from J, leaving 10 bases between. This CDR3 region has 12 residues. The CDR3 reads CSAPQGYNEQFF. CDR3 DNA: TGCAGTGCCCCGCAAGGATACAATGAGCAGTTCTTC.

This clonotype has a count of ten or more. The J gene is TRBJ2-7, the V gene TRBV7-2, with 11 nucleotides matching TRBD1. This CDR3 region has 15 residues. Losses at the gene ends were 5 bases for V and 6 bases for J; bases not matched to a gene: 9. Germline V gives CDR1 SGHTA, CDR2 FQGNSA. The CDR3 DNA reads as TGTGCCAGCAGCAAGGACAGGGGGCTATTTCTCGAGCAGTACTTC. This gives the protein CASSKDRGLFLEQYF.

This clonotype was recorded many times. The chain couples TRBV4-1 to TRBJ2-1; D gene ambiguous. Germline V CDR1 and CDR2: MGHRA, YSYEKL. CDR3 length: 13 amino acids. V shed 0 bases and J shed 6 bases, with 6 bases lying between them. CDR3 region: CASSQDWINEQFF. CDR3 bases: TGCGCCAGCAGCCAAGATTGGATCAATGAGCAGTTCTTC.

This clonotype was detected only once. A clone one base away is much larger, so this may be a read error. J is TRBJ1-6 and V is TRBV2; D is unclear. From germline, CDR1 is SNHLY and CDR2 FYNNEI. There are 14 residues in the CDR3. CDR3 DNA sequence: TGTGTCAGCAGTTTCGAAGTAGCCAGATCACCCCTCCACTTT. Translation: CVSSFEVARSPLHF.

The table lists this clonotype with many counts. The CDR3 nucleotides are TGTGCCAGCAGCGTTAACTGGGACAGGGGCCACGAGCAGTACTTC. It yields the protein CASSVNWDRGHEQYF. This chain joins TRBV9 and TRBJ2-7, with 10 positions matching TRBD1. Unmatched junction bases numbered 7, after V lost 2 bases and J lost 5 bases. Germline CDR1 and CDR2: SGDLS and YYNGEE. The CDR3 is 15 residues long.

This clonotype was seen many times. CDR3 sequence (DNA): TGCAGTGCTAGCAAGACAGGGCGGGGCAATCAGCCCCAGCATTTT. This encodes CSASKTGRGNQPQHF. The chain is built from TRBV20-1 and TRBJ1-5; 7 nucleotides align to TRBD1. The length of the CDR3 is 15 residues. After removal of 3 bases from V and 2 bases from J, the junction contained 7 bases not matched to a gene. CDR1 and CDR2 from the germline V gene are DFQATT and SNEGSKA (reference sequence).

This chain connects TRBV28 to TRBJ1-3; D uncertain. The V and J ends lost 5 bases and 5 bases respectively, with 16 bases between them. The CDR3 totals 15 residues. Germline V CDR1 and CDR2: MDHEN, SYDVKM. The CDR3, as DNA: TGTGCCAGCAGTCTTAACGAAGACCTCAGAAACACCATATATTTT. This translates into CASSLNEDLRNTIYF.

This clonotype came up many times. CDR3 in amino acids: CASSTPERRNTQYF. CDR3 DNA: TGTGCCAGCAGTACCCCCGAGAGACGGAATACCCAGTACTTC. The V and J genes are TRBV6-2 or TRBV6-3 and TRBJ2-5, with D uncertain. In germline, CDR1 is MNHEY, CDR2 SVGEGT. V lost 5 bases and J lost 8, with 18 bases in between. CDR3 size: 14 residues.

A word on this clonotype: The DNA is left out, because the CDR3 cannot be placed on it with certainty; the CDR3 is given as TCRdb lists it. The genes are TRBV5-5 and TRBJ2-3; the D segment call TRBD1 is taken from the table without a DNA check. Germline-derived CDR1 and CDR2 are SGHKS and YYEKEE (reference sequence). The CDR3 spans 22 amino acids, including both terminal residues. The CDR3 here is CASSFYICSAQGQGTGTDTQYF.

This clonotype was picked up many times. The chain carries TRBV6-1 and TRBJ2-1, with D possibly TRBD1 on 6 matching bases. The CDR3 has 15 amino acids. CDR1 is MNHNS and CDR2 is SASEGT in the germline V gene. Trimming stripped 5 bases from V and 6 bases from J, with 17 bases between. DNA of the CDR3: TGTGCCAGCAGTCGAGGGACACGGAGTGTCAATGAGCAGTTCTTC. Encoded protein: CASSRGTRSVNEQFF.

This clonotype was seen many times. This chain joins TRBV6-1 and TRBJ2-3; D may be TRBD1 or TRBD2 (5 bases each). Germline assignment: CDR1 MNHNS and CDR2 SASEGT. The CDR3 sequence is 16 residues long. With 10 bases removed from V and 0 bases from J, the gap between germline ends came to 20 bases. The CDR3 loop is CATHPAGAESTDTQYF. The CDR3 nucleotides are TGTGCCACCCACCCCGCCGGGGCGGAAAGCACAGATACGCAGTATTTT.

This clonotype has only a few counts. The chain uses TRBV19 and TRBJ2-7, with D perhaps TRBD1 (6 bases). The germline CDR1 and CDR2 sequences are LNHDA and SQIVND (reference sequence). The V gene lost 4 bases and the J gene lost 3 bases, with 10 bases spanning the gap. The CDR3 has 13 residues. Here the CDR3 DNA reads TGTGCCAGTAGTAAGGACAGAAGCTACGAGCAGTACTTC. As protein: CASSKDRSYEQYF. Supplemented by reference TRBV19 and TRBJ2-7, the full variable domain reads DGGITQSPKYLFRKEGQNVTLSCEQNLNHDAMYWYRQDPGQGLRLIYYSQIVNDFQKGDIAEGYSVSREKKESFPLTVTSAQKNPTAFYLCASSKDRSYEQYFGPGTRLTVT.

The rearrangement uses TRBV11-2 and TRBJ2-3; 12 bases agree with TRBD2. The CDR3 runs to 19 residues. Trimming cost V 6 bases and J 5 bases; bases outside gene matches: 18. Per the germline V gene, CDR1 is SGHAT and CDR2 is FQNNGV. The CDR3 reads CASSTHAVLAGGPEDTQYF. The CDR3 DNA reads TGTGCCAGCAGTACCCACGCTGTCCTAGCGGGGGGGCCGGAAGATACGCAGTATTTT.

This clonotype has more than one count but fewer than ten. V gene TRBV4-1 combines with J gene TRBJ2-7; 7 nucleotides match TRBD2. V gave up 1 base and J gave up 4 bases; unmatched junction bases: 7. This CDR3 contains 15 residues. Germline V gene sequence: CDR1 MGHRA, CDR2 YSYEKL. The CDR3 here is CASSQVVGGKYEQYF. In nucleotides, the CDR3 is TGCGCCAGCAGCCAAGTTGTGGGGGGGAAGTACGAGCAGTACTTC.

In its sample, this clonotype was seen many times. The gene calls are TRBV9 and TRBJ1-1; D is unresolved. CDR1 SGDLS and CDR2 YYNGEE come from the germline V gene. V was clipped by 4 bases and J by 3 bases, with 10 bases between them. The CDR3 runs to 13 residues. The CDR3 protein is CASSLDGHTEAFF. In DNA form, the CDR3 reads TGTGCCAGCAGCCTAGACGGGCACACTGAAGCTTTCTTT.

This clonotype was observed at least ten times. J is TRBJ1-2 and V is TRBV6-1; D uncertain. The CDR3 spans 14 residues. The germline V gene encodes CDR1 MNHNS and CDR2 SASEGT. Deletions cut 5 bases from V and 8 bases from J, with 18 bases between. The CDR3 is CASSSTDGSWGYTF. CDR3 nucleotides: TGTGCCAGCAGTAGTACGGACGGCTCTTGGGGCTACACCTTC.

This clonotype was seen many times. The chain employs TRBV3-1 and TRBJ2-3; 8 nucleotides agree with TRBD2. Germline assignment: CDR1 LGHDT and CDR2 YNNKEL (reference sequence). This CDR3 region has 18 residues. Germline trimming cut 5 bases from V and 2 bases from J; bases unmatched to any gene: 15. The CDR3: CASSSPRGAGGITDTQYF. The CDR3 DNA is TGTGCCAGCAGCTCCCCTCGAGGGGCGGGGGGAATCACAGATACGCAGTATTTT.

In this sample, this clonotype turned up many times. The chain links TRBV27 to TRBJ2-7; D possibly corresponds to TRBD1 (8 bases). The CDR3 has 16 amino acids. Trimming removed 6 bases at V and 7 bases at J, with 25 bases between. CDR1 MNHEY and CDR2 SMNVEV come from the germline V gene (reference sequence). CDR3 in amino acids: CASSKLTGGGEGEQYF. The CDR3 region has the DNA TGTGCCAGCAGCAAACTAACAGGGGGAGGGGAAGGGGAGCAGTACTTC.

This clonotype was counted at least ten times. The rearrangement links TRBV9 to TRBJ2-7; D could derive from TRBD1 or TRBD2 (5 bases each). The length of the CDR3 is 15 residues. The V end lost 6 bases, the J end lost 2 bases, and 18 bases lay between the germline ends. Per germline, CDR1 SGDLS and CDR2 YYNGEE. The CDR3 reads CASTLPGPPTYEQYF. CDR3 bases: TGTGCCAGCACACTCCCGGGGCCCCCTACCTACGAGCAGTACTTC.

With regard to this clonotype: The CDR3 ends on some other residue instead of the conserved phenylalanine or tryptophan, so this is likely a read error. The chain uses TRBV5-1 and TRBJ1-1; 8 bases map to TRBD1. The CDR3 covers 16 residues. J lost 1 base, V lost 5 bases, and 10 bases had no gene match. From germline, CDR1 is SGHRS and CDR2 YFSETQ. The DNA for the CDR3 is TGCGCCAGCAGTCGGGAAATTGGACAGGGGAACACTGAAGCTTTCCTT. Translated, it gives CASSREIGQGNTEAFL.

V gene TRBV19 combines with J gene TRBJ2-7; 8 positions match TRBD2. The CDR3 is 15 residues long. The germline gives CDR1 LNHDA, CDR2 SQIVND (reference sequence). With 4 bases clipped from V and 4 bases from J, the junction kept 9 bases outside the gene matches. The CDR3 DNA reads TGTGCCAGTAGTACCCCAAGCGGGGGCGGGTACGAGCAGTACTTC. It translates to CASSTPSGGGYEQYF.

This clonotype was picked up many times. The chain carries TRBV25-1 and TRBJ2-5; D not resolved. The CDR3 covers 15 residues. V lost 3 bases, J lost 2 bases, and 13 bases lay in between. In germline, CDR1 is MGHDK, CDR2 SYGVNS. The CDR3 protein is CASSDPPGPQETQYF. Written as DNA, the CDR3 is TGTGCCAGCAGTGATCCTCCGGGCCCTCAAGAGACCCAGTACTTC.

The rearrangement joins TRBV12-3 or TRBV12-4 to TRBJ2-7; D is perhaps TRBD1 or TRBD2 (5 bases each). The V end lost 5 bases, the J end lost 9 bases, and 20 bases lay between the germline ends. The CDR3 is 14 amino acids. CDR3 DNA sequence: TGTGCCAGCAGTCGTTCAGAGGGGCGCGGACGGCAGTACTTC. It codes for CASSRSEGRGRQYF.

Many counts were recorded for this clonotype. The chain couples TRBV28 to TRBJ2-7, with D maybe TRBD2 (6 bases). The CDR3 length is 14 residues. The V gene lost 4 bases and the J gene lost 0 bases, with 10 bases spanning the gap. Germline V CDR1 and CDR2: MDHEN, SYDVKM. The chain's CDR3 is CASSSPGVSYEQYF. The DNA for the CDR3 is TGTGCCAGCAGTTCCCCGGGGGTCTCCTACGAGCAGTACTTC.